The sample holds a few counts of the clone carrying this T cell receptor beta chain. Its antigen is not identified. Findings of the study overall: Tumor memory CD4+ T cell TCR gene usage was found to cluster with blood and lymph node memory CD4+ cells and with lymph node naive CD4+ cells. Tumor-infiltrating Treg TCR alpha and beta sequences overlapped most with tumor naive CD4+ T cells, then blood naive.

Constant-region reverse primers amplified full-length variable regions, followed by semi-nested Nested Universal Primer A PCR. TCRdb ran MiXCR on the 5' RACE reads and lists one entry per CDR3 protein. The sample holds around 7,300 distinct CDR3 sequences, 35% to 50% seen once. CD4+CD45RO+CD25- cells were isolated as memory CD4+ T cells. Trimming cost V 5 bases and J 5 bases; bases outside gene matches: 4. This CDR3 is built from 12 residues. The germline gives CDR1 GTSNPN, CDR2 SVGIG (reference sequence). The sequencing input was memory CD4+ T cells sorted from blood. Subset meaning: memory CD4+ T cells, CD4+CD45RO+CD25-. J is TRBJ2-7 and V is TRBV30; TRBD1 matches at 9 bases. The clonotype comes from a female donor with breast cancer. The CDR3 reads CAWHRGQDEQYF. As DNA, the CDR3 is TGTGCCTGGCACAGGGGGCAGGACGAGCAGTACTTC.